The source of this TCR beta chain is a study of sequential checkpoint blockade in melanoma. Study as a whole: Each arm's sequence ended with maintenance nivolumab.

The treatment here: randomized to nivolumab then ipilimumab (arm A) or the reverse (arm B). The CDR3 runs to 16 residues. The J segment lost 3 bases and the V segment lost 0 bases, leaving 6 bases of the junction unmatched. CDR1 and CDR2 (germline): SGDLS, YYNGEE. This table comes from immunoSEQ multiplex PCR, and its TCRdb copy is limited to in-frame clones, with some not included. The sample has about 13,000 clones, roughly 86% seen once. The V gene is TRBV9, the J gene TRBJ2-7, with 10 bases lining up with TRBD2. The source was CD8+ T cells sorted from blood (inferred from file names), collected from a patient given nivolumab and ipilimumab in sequence. This TCR derives from a human donor with melanoma. CDR3 nucleotides: TGTGCCAGCAGCGTAGGCACTAGCGGGGCTTACTACGAGCAGTACTTC. Translating it yields CASSVGTSGAYYEQYF.